The 28 T cell receptor beta chains presented below share a single source sample, sequenced in a study of beta chain features in type 1 diabetes. Antigen specificity for these receptors is unknown. The investigators reverse transcribed all of the isolated RNA, so they sequenced expressed TCRB transcripts. The assay was immunoSEQ multiplex PCR, and TCRdb's table has in-frame clones only and misses some. The data hold about 270,000 clones, with over 11% observed a single time. Study results and limitations: Moderate yet significant TCRB CDR3 shortening was seen in Type 1 diabetes patients in all four CD4+ subsets.

The sequencing sample was made of naive CD4+ T cells from blood. Receptors originate from a man under 40 with type 1 diabetes.

This clone was counted a few times. The chain has TRBV18 and TRBJ1-1, with TRBD1 as a possible D gene (5 bases). V was pared by 6 bases and J by 0 bases, with 14 bases between. The CDR3 length is 15 residues. Germline-derived CDR1 and CDR2 are KGHSH and LQKENI. The DNA of the CDR3 is TGTGCCAGCTCCACCGGGACTACCTTGAACACTGAAGCTTTCTTT. Its translation is CASSTGTTLNTEAFF. The whole variable domain, remainder taken from reference TRBV18 and TRBJ1-1, is NAGVMQNPRHLVRRRGQEARLRCSPMKGHSHVYWYRQLPEEGLKFMVYLQKENIIDESGMPKERFSAEFPKEGPSILRIQQVVRGDSAAYFCASSTGTTLNTEAFFGQGTRLTVV.

This clone was seen only a few times. The rearrangement links TRBV28 to TRBJ2-1; tentative D call: TRBD2 (5 bases). CDR3 length: 17 residues. Germline CDR1 reads MDHEN; CDR2 reads SYDVKM. With 4 bases removed from V and 1 base from J, the gap between germline ends came to 17 bases. Written as DNA, the CDR3 is TGTGCCAGCAGTTCCCCGGGCGGAGGAACATCCTACAATGAGCAGTTCTTC. Translating gives CASSSPGGGTSYNEQFF.

This chain links TRBV5-1 with TRBJ2-5, with TRBD1 matching 9 bases. The CDR3 runs 16 residues. V shed 2 bases, J shed 3 bases, and the junction held 8 bases outside the gene matches. The germline gives CDR1 SGHRS, CDR2 YFSETQ. CDR3 in amino acids: CASSLVWDRVEETQYF. CDR3 in DNA: TGCGCCAGCAGCTTAGTGTGGGACAGGGTGGAAGAGACCCAGTACTTC.

The rearrangement joins TRBV6-1 to TRBJ2-7; possibly TRBD2 for D (5 bases). V lost 0 bases, J lost 0 bases, and 15 bases lay in between. CDR1 and CDR2 from the germline V gene are MNHNS and SASEGT. The length of the CDR3 is 17 residues. The CDR3, as DNA: TGTGCCAGCAGTGAAGCTTTTTGGGGTGGAGGCTCCTACGAGCAGTACTTC. Residues: CASSEAFWGGGSYEQYF.

The chain couples TRBV7-2 to TRBJ2-7; 7 nucleotides agree with TRBD2. Germline loops: CDR1 SGHTA, CDR2 FQGNSA. Trimming removed 6 bases from V and 0 bases from J; junction bases left unmatched: 8. CDR3 length equals 15 residues. CDR3 coding DNA: TGTGCCAGCAGTCCCAGCGGGGCTAGCTCCTACGAGCAGTACTTC. This gives the protein CASSPSGASSYEQYF.

This clone has only a few counts. V usage is TRBV7-9 and J usage is TRBJ2-3; possibly TRBD1 for D (7 bases). The germline V gene encodes CDR1 SEHNR and CDR2 FQNEAQ (reference sequence). The CDR3 has 14 residues. CDR3 residues: CATSQGGFTDTQYF. The CDR3 DNA reads as TGTGCTACCTCCCAGGGGGGCTTCACAGATACGCAGTATTTT.

The J gene is TRBJ2-7, the V gene TRBV5-6; 11 nucleotides match TRBD1. The CDR3 has 16 residues. Germline V lookup: CDR1 SGHDT, CDR2 YYEEEE. J was trimmed by 6 bases and V by 4 bases; bases with no gene match: 12. The DNA for the CDR3 is TGTGCCAGCAGCCCCGAGGGGGACAGGGGGAGGCGCGAGCAGTACTTC. It yields the protein CASSPEGDRGRREQYF.

This clone turned up a few times. The chain is built from TRBV25-1 and TRBJ2-5, with 12 nucleotides matching TRBD1. V trimming: 10 bases; J trimming: 5 bases; junction bases outside the gene matches: 11. This CDR3 is built from 15 residues. In germline, CDR1 is MGHDK, CDR2 SYGVNS. CDR3 sequence reads: CAIEGDRGPGETQYF. CDR3 nucleotide sequence: TGTGCCATCGAAGGGGACAGGGGGCCCGGGGAGACCCAGTACTTC.

The V and J genes are TRBV29-1 and TRBJ2-1, with 7 bases lining up with TRBD2. CDR1 is SQVTM, CDR2 ANQGSEA, per germline. With V trimmed by 0 bases and J by 6 bases, 11 bases remained unmatched. This CDR3 contains 16 residues. The CDR3 reads CSVEDLGGSKINEQFF. The CDR3 nucleotides are TGCAGCGTTGAAGATCTGGGAGGGAGTAAAATCAATGAGCAGTTCTTC.

This chain joins TRBV6-6 and TRBJ2-1; no clear D gene. Germline V gene sequence: CDR1 MNHNY, CDR2 SVGAGI (reference sequence). V was shortened by 0 bases and J by 4 bases, with 7 bases between the two germline ends. This CDR3 is 14 amino acids long. The CDR3 nucleotides are TGTGCCAGCAGTTACTCAACTACGTACAATGAGCAGTTCTTC. Encoded protein: CASSYSTTYNEQFF.

This chain connects TRBV6-4 to TRBJ2-3; TRBD2 matches 7 bases. The CDR3 is made up of 16 amino acids. Germline assignment: CDR1 MRHNA and CDR2 SNTAGT. Trimming at V came to 8 bases and at J to 4 bases, leaving 15 bases not matched to a gene. The CDR3 region is CASAAGERFRADTQYF. CDR3 DNA sequence: TGTGCCAGCGCCGCGGGGGAGCGTTTCCGAGCAGATACGCAGTATTTT.

Concerning this clone: In the same sample, other DNA sequences code for this CDR3. The genes are TRBV4-2 and TRBJ1-1; a possible D gene is TRBD1 (6 bases). Germline-derived CDR1 and CDR2 are LGHNA and YNFKEQ. V lost 1 base and J lost 10, with 13 bases in between. This CDR3 comprises 13 residues. CDR3 coding DNA: TGTGCCAGCAGCCAAGCAAAGGACAGAGCAGCTTTCTTT. Translation gives CASSQAKDRAAFF.

The V and J genes are TRBV6-5 and TRBJ2-1; 9 bases agree with TRBD1. This CDR3 has 14 residues. Germline-derived CDR1 and CDR2 are MNHEY and SVGAGI. The V gene end was trimmed by 7 bases and the J gene end by 9 bases; junction bases not matched to a gene: 10. CDR3 in DNA: TGTGCCAGCATGTTCTGGACAGGGGCATCTGAGCAGTTCTTC. Amino acids: CASMFWTGASEQFF.

This chain uses TRBV5-6 with TRBJ2-5; tentative D call: TRBD2 (6 bases). The length of the CDR3 is 15 residues. Trimming pared 0 bases from V and 4 bases from J, leaving 13 bases between. Germline V gives CDR1 SGHDT, CDR2 YYEEEE. CDR3 loop: CASSLGSGTGETQYF. The CDR3 region has the DNA TGTGCCAGCAGCTTGGGTAGCGGAACAGGAGAGACCCAGTACTTC.

This clone has only a few counts. The chain couples TRBV19 to TRBJ2-1; tentatively, D is TRBD2 (5 bases). The CDR3 contains 16 residues. The V end was cut by 7 bases, the J end by 9 bases, with 25 bases between. The germline CDR1 and CDR2 sequences are LNHDA and SQIVND (reference sequence). CDR3 DNA: TGTGCCAGTAATCTTGGCTCGGGGTCTGTGTTCGGTGAGCAGTTCTTC. This codes for CASNLGSGSVFGEQFF.

The CDR3 spells CASSLSVYNEQFF. The CDR3 DNA reads as TGTGCCAGCAGCTTGAGCGTGTACAATGAGCAGTTCTTC. The chain couples TRBV7-2 to TRBJ2-1; D uncertain. V lost 3 bases and J 4 bases, leaving 7 bases between the germline ends. CDR3 length: 13 amino acids. Germline V gene lookup returns CDR1 SGHTA and CDR2 FQGNSA.

This clone was counted only a few times. The rearrangement joins TRBV5-6 to TRBJ2-7, with 13 bases that match TRBD2. The CDR3 totals 14 residues. V lost 7 bases to trimming and J lost 4 bases; unmatched junction nucleotides: 5. CDR1 and CDR2 (germline): SGHDT, YYEEEE. The CDR3 loop is CASGLAGALYEQYF. The CDR3 coding sequence is TGTGCCAGCGGACTAGCGGGAGCTTTGTACGAGCAGTACTTC.

The chain has TRBV19 and TRBJ2-1; 10 bases align to TRBD2. The ends lost 5 bases at V and 5 bases at J; junction bases unmatched: 9. The CDR3 is 16 residues long. The V gene's germline CDR1 is LNHDA and CDR2 SQIVND (reference sequence). The CDR3 sequence: CASSLLTSGTNNEQFF. In DNA form, the CDR3 reads TGTGCCAGTAGTCTTCTCACTAGCGGGACAAACAATGAGCAGTTCTTC.

This clone was found a few times. This chain connects TRBV20-1 to TRBJ1-5; D ambiguous. V was trimmed by 7 bases and J by 9 bases, leaving 13 bases between them. Germline values: CDR1 DFQATT, CDR2 SNEGSKA (reference sequence). The CDR3 is made up of 11 amino acids. CDR3 in amino acids: CSGAGSGPQHF. CDR3 DNA: TGCAGTGGGGCAGGCTCAGGGCCCCAGCATTTT.

In this sample, this clone turned up a few times. This sequence joins TRBV29-1 and TRBJ2-7; no firm D call. The CDR3 sequence is 11 residues long. CDR1 SQVTM and CDR2 ANQGSEA come from the germline V gene. The germline V and J ends were trimmed by 1 base and 7 bases, with 8 bases remaining between them. The CDR3 reads CSVEGSMEQYF. In DNA, the CDR3 is TGCAGCGTTGAAGGTTCCATGGAGCAGTACTTC.

The CDR3 sequence is CASSRGGFSFSEQYF. The DNA for the CDR3 is TGTGCCAGCTCCCGGGGGGGGTTCTCGTTCTCCGAGCAGTACTTC. V usage is TRBV6-5 and J usage is TRBJ2-7, with 8 nucleotides matching TRBD2. After removal of 8 bases from V and 6 bases from J, the junction contained 15 bases not matched to a gene. The CDR3 is made up of 15 amino acids. CDR1 is MNHEY, CDR2 SVGAGI, per germline.

This clone turned up a few times. This sequence joins TRBV18 and TRBJ1-1; perhaps TRBD1 as D (6 bases). Germline V gene lookup returns CDR1 KGHSH and CDR2 LQKENI. This CDR3 is built from 15 residues. The germline V and J ends were trimmed by 3 bases and 2 bases, with 13 bases remaining between them. CDR3 sequence reads: CASSPKQGPNTEAFF. In DNA, the CDR3 is TGTGCCAGCTCACCCAAACAGGGACCTAACACTGAAGCTTTCTTT.

The chain is built from TRBV18 and TRBJ1-1, with a weak D call TRBD1 (6 bases). V was pared by 6 bases and J by 1 base, with 9 bases between. This CDR3 has 13 residues. Germline CDR1 is KGHSH and CDR2 is LQKENI. The CDR3: CASSKGENTEAFF. The CDR3 bases are TGTGCCAGCTCCAAGGGGGAGAACACTGAAGCTTTCTTT.

The chain is built from TRBV7-8 and TRBJ2-1, with D perhaps TRBD2 (5 bases). Trimming left V 0 bases short and J 7 bases short, with 7 bases between. This CDR3 is built from 13 residues. In germline, CDR1 is SGHVS, CDR2 FQNEAQ. The CDR3 spells CASSLARANEQFF. DNA of the CDR3: TGTGCCAGCAGCTTAGCGCGGGCAAATGAGCAGTTCTTC.

This clone showed up just a few times. This chain uses TRBV7-2 with TRBJ1-5, with D perhaps TRBD1 (5 bases). In germline, CDR1 is SGHTA, CDR2 FQGNSA. V shed 7 bases and J shed 7 bases, with 14 bases lying between them. The CDR3 runs 13 residues. Here the CDR3 DNA reads TGTGCCAGCACCCCTCGGGGGGGACAGCCCCAGCATTTT. It codes for CASTPRGGQPQHF.

This clone was seen just once. The chain carries TRBV2 and TRBJ2-3; D gene uncertain. Germline assignment: CDR1 SNHLY and CDR2 FYNNEI. V was shortened by 3 bases and J by 5 bases, with 6 bases between the two germline ends. CDR3 length: 12 amino acids. CDR3 DNA: TGTGCCAGCAGTGACACGGGAGATACGCAGTATTTT. Amino acids: CASSDTGDTQYF.

This clone was seen a handful of times. The chain employs TRBV28 and TRBJ2-7; the match to TRBD1 covers 8 bases. The CDR3 has 14 amino acids. The junction had 5 bases not matched to a gene; V was cut back by 5 bases and J by 2 bases. CDR1 and CDR2 from the germline V gene are MDHEN and SYDVKM. The CDR3 coding sequence is TGTGCCAGCAGTGCTCCGGACAGGGCCTACGAGCAGTACTTC. This sequence encodes CASSAPDRAYEQYF.

The chain couples TRBV5-6 to TRBJ2-2; D is perhaps TRBD2 (5 bases). This CDR3 contains 15 residues. Germline CDR1 and CDR2: SGHDT and YYEEEE. V was pared by 4 bases and J by 5 bases, with 15 bases between. This chain's CDR3 is CASSPGPGRTGELFF. The CDR3 coding sequence is TGTGCCAGCAGCCCCGGCCCGGGGAGAACCGGGGAGCTGTTTTTT.